This record concerns one T cell receptor beta chain sequence. As yet, its antigen is unknown. This entry comes from a study of T cells after yellow fever vaccination. Whole-study context: Any fraction with a low cell number was prepared using SMART-Seq v4 Ultra Low Input.

Trimming left V 10 bases short and J 2 bases short, with 28 bases between. This CDR3 comprises 18 residues. The germline CDR1 and CDR2 sequences are ENHRY and SYGVKD. They built TCR cDNA with 5'RACE template switching, a step that put in a universal primer site and UMIs. TCRdb re-analysed the 5' RACE reads in MiXCR, keeping a single row per CDR3 protein. The data contain a few hundred thousand distinct CDR3 sequences, about 4% of them singletons. Study observations and caveats: Few clonotypes appeared in both CD4 and CD8 compartments. Weaker overall, the secondary response nonetheless peaked faster (day 5 versus 15).

Sequencing used PBMCs, obtained 5 days after the yellow fever booster vaccination. This receptor was taken from a man younger than 35 who received the YFV17D yellow fever vaccine. The rearrangement links TRBV10-3 to TRBJ2-3; D perhaps matches TRBD2 (6 bases). CDR3 sequence: CATRWGDSDPRVTDTQYF. As DNA, the CDR3 is TGTGCCACGCGATGGGGGGACTCGGATCCTCGGGTCACAGATACGCAGTATTTT.